The sequence of this TCR beta chain was determined in a study of cytomegalovirus exposure and HLA in healthy donors. Findings and limits, study-wide: A prior analysis recorded that most TCR beta V segments were productive about 87% or about 30% of the time.

In germline, CDR1 is MNHEY, CDR2 SVGAGI. This CDR3 comprises 13 residues. V lost 6 bases to trimming and J lost 2 bases, with 9 bases between them. This PCR relied on a set of 60 Vbeta primers and 13 Jbeta primers. Profiling relied on immunoSEQ multiplex PCR, and the TCRdb table lists in-frame clones only, not all of them. The sample lists about 95,000 clones; 82% were seen once. Donors were ostensibly healthy at sampling, although undocumented immune exposures were probable. Comments on this clone: What it recognizes is unknown.

The sequenced sample consisted of PBMCs. The chain uses TRBV6-5 and TRBJ2-3; no clear D. This receptor was identified in a man aged 30 to 39 in good health and CMV-seropositive. The CDR3 reads CASRPRVTDTQYF. The CDR3 DNA sequence: TGTGCCAGCAGACCCCGGGTCACAGATACGCAGTATTTT.